The next 32 T cell receptor beta chains were all read from a single sample in a study of kidney transplant recipient with SARS-CoV-2 infection. Using its own MiXCR run on the reads, TCRdb lists one record per CDR3 protein. The sample lists about 240,000 distinct CDR3 sequences, 29% occurring once. Here the sequenced sample was a blood sample, taken at baseline and around day 120 from a kidney transplant recipient. These receptors were collected from a male patient aged 25-45 years who had COVID-19 and was a kidney transplant recipient. The graft donor may have contributed some T cells.

This clonotype was seen at least ten times. This chain links TRBV12-3 or TRBV12-4 with TRBJ2-7; either TRBD1 or TRBD2 may fit D (5 bases each). V lost 8 bases and J lost 0, with 14 bases in between. The CDR3 consists of 14 residues. The CDR3 reads CASRRDGSSYEQYF. In nucleotides, the CDR3 is TGTGCCAGCCGAAGGGACGGAAGCTCCTACGAGCAGTACTTC.

This clonotype occurred many times. The chain joins TRBV25-1 to TRBJ1-2; D remains ambiguous. Germline loops: CDR1 MGHDK, CDR2 SYGVNS. The CDR3 runs 17 residues. The V and J ends lost 5 bases and 4 bases respectively, with 23 bases between them. The CDR3 coding sequence is TGTGCCAGCAGTCCAAGTAAAGAACTGGGAAAGACCTATGGCTACACCTTC. This codes for CASSPSKELGKTYGYTF.

This clonotype was seen many times. V and J are TRBV6-5 and TRBJ2-7, with a tentative D call TRBD1 (6 bases). Germline loops: CDR1 MNHEY, CDR2 SVGAGI. The CDR3 totals 13 residues. Trimming cost V 6 bases and J 6 bases, with 15 bases left between them. The CDR3 nucleotides are TGTGCCAGCAGCCCCAGGGGAGCATTCGAGCAGTACTTC. Translating gives CASSPRGAFEQYF.

This clonotype was observed many times. V usage is TRBV6-8 and J usage is TRBJ1-2; D is unresolved. This CDR3 region has 17 residues. V was shortened by 5 bases and J by 4 bases, with 23 bases between the two germline ends. From germline, CDR1 is MNHGY and CDR2 SAAAGT. As DNA, the CDR3 is TGTGCCAGCAGTGAGCGGGCACGCTCTAGAAAGACCTATGGCTACACCTTC. Protein: CASSERARSRKTYGYTF.

Here the CDR3 DNA reads TGTGCCGGCGGCTTTGGGACTAGCGCCTTAATCCAGTATTTT. Protein: CAGGFGTSALIQYF. V gene TRBV7-9 combines with J gene TRBJ2-3; 10 nucleotides match TRBD2. CDR1 is SEHNR, CDR2 FQNEAQ, per germline (reference sequence). This CDR3 is 14 amino acids long. J gave up 12 bases and V 11 bases, and 17 bases lay outside the gene matches. Together with reference TRBV7-9 and TRBJ2-3, the CDR3 gives the full variable domain: DTGVSQNPRHKITKRGQNVTFRCDPISEHNRLYWYRQTLGQGPEFLTYFQNEAQLEKSRLLSDRFSAERPKGSFSTLEIQRTEQGDSAMYLCAGGFGTSALIQYFGPGTRLTVL.

This clonotype was seen repeatedly, ten times or more. J is TRBJ1-5 and V is TRBV28; a possible D gene is TRBD1 (5 bases). V gave up 6 bases and J gave up 1 base, with 13 bases separating them. The germline V gene has CDR1 MDHEN and CDR2 SYDVKM. This CDR3 spans 15 amino acids. The CDR3 DNA is TGTGCCAGCAGGATACCAGGGATAAGCAATCAGCCCCAGCATTTT. It encodes CASRIPGISNQPQHF.

This clonotype was found many times. J is TRBJ1-1 and V is TRBV5-5; TRBD1 matches 7 bases. V dropped 4 bases and J dropped 0; count of bases not matched to a gene: 3. Germline assignment: CDR1 SGHKS and CDR2 YYEKEE (reference sequence). The CDR3 contains 14 residues. The CDR3 DNA reads as TGTGCCAGCAGCAAGGGGGCGATGAACACTGAAGCTTTCTTT. Amino acids: CASSKGAMNTEAFF.

Ten or more counts support this clonotype. The chain joins TRBV5-6 to TRBJ1-6; D is perhaps TRBD1 (6 bases). The length of the CDR3 is 16 residues. Germline assignment: CDR1 SGHDT and CDR2 YYEEEE. Trimming removed 0 bases from V and 7 bases from J, with 14 bases in between. The CDR3 region has the DNA TGTGCCAGCAGCTTGGTTTTCCCGGGACAAAATTCACCCCTCCACTTT. Its protein is CASSLVFPGQNSPLHF.

This clonotype was counted many times. The gene calls are TRBV20-1 and TRBJ2-5, with a weak D call TRBD1 (5 bases). Germline V gene lookup returns CDR1 DFQATT and CDR2 SNEGSKA (reference sequence). The CDR3 totals 13 residues. The CDR3 DNA follows: TGCAGGGCCCTTGGACACCTGCAAGAGACCCAGTACTTC. Translating gives CRALGHLQETQYF.

This clonotype has ten or more counts. The chain carries TRBV15 and TRBJ2-7; a weak D match, TRBD1 (6 bases). The CDR3 has 15 residues. CDR1 and CDR2 (germline): LNHNV, YYDKDF (reference sequence). Trimming left V 1 base short and J 3 bases short, with 13 bases between. The CDR3 DNA reads TGTGCCACCAGCAGAGCTCAGGGACAACACTACGAGCAGTACTTC. It specifies CATSRAQGQHYEQYF. The full variable domain, rest sourced from reference TRBV15 and TRBJ2-7, is DAMVIQNPRYQVTQFGKPVTLSCSQTLNHNVMYWYQQKSSQAPKLLFHYYDKDFNNEADTPDNFQSRRPNTSFCFLDIRSPGLGDTAMYLCATSRAQGQHYEQYFGPGTRLTVT.

This clonotype was seen many times. This sequence joins TRBV7-2 and TRBJ1-2, with no clear D. Trimming pared 4 bases from V and 4 bases from J, leaving 22 bases between. This CDR3 has 17 amino acids. Germline-derived CDR1 and CDR2 are SGHTA and FQGNSA. For the CDR3, the DNA is TGTGCCAGCAGCTATGATTCCAGAGACGGAAAGACCTATGGCTACACCTTC. Protein: CASSYDSRDGKTYGYTF.

This clonotype was observed many times. The chain has TRBV5-4 and TRBJ2-1; D is possibly TRBD2 (5 bases). Trimming stripped 1 base from V and 6 bases from J, with 11 bases between. CDR3 length: 14 residues. Germline CDR1 and CDR2: SGHNT and YYREEE (reference sequence). DNA for the CDR3: TGTGCCAGCAGCTTGCAGGACTCGTTCAATGAGCAGTTCTTC. This codes for CASSLQDSFNEQFF.

This clonotype was observed at least ten times. The chain links TRBV20-1 to TRBJ1-2; perhaps TRBD1 as D (6 bases). The ends were cut back, 1 base at V and 4 bases at J, with 13 bases in the middle. From germline, CDR1 is DFQATT and CDR2 SNEGSKA (reference sequence). The CDR3 has 14 residues. The CDR3 nucleotides read TGCAGTGCTAGAGGTAGGGACATCTCCTATGGCTACACCTTC. Residues: CSARGRDISYGYTF.

This clonotype was seen repeatedly, ten times or more. V gene TRBV20-1 combines with J gene TRBJ2-7, with D uncertain. Germline CDR1 is DFQATT and CDR2 is SNEGSKA (reference sequence). V lost 5 bases, J lost 6 bases, and 14 bases lay in between. This CDR3 has 12 residues. The CDR3 DNA sequence: TGCAGTGCTGAAACCGGGCTCCTCGAGCAGTACTTC. Translation gives CSAETGLLEQYF.

This clonotype showed up many times. The gene calls are TRBV29-1 and TRBJ1-1, with a possible D match to TRBD1 (5 bases). CDR1 SQVTM and CDR2 ANQGSEA come from the germline V gene. Trimming shortened V by 3 bases and J by 4 bases, and 9 bases separated the two germline ends. The CDR3 sequence is 12 residues long. For the CDR3, the DNA is TGCAGCGTTGATTTGGGGGTCACTGAAGCTTTCTTT. It specifies CSVDLGVTEAFF.

This clonotype was seen repeatedly, ten times or more. The CDR3 DNA is TGTGCCAGCAGCATCTTGCCTGAATCTCGAAAGACCTATGGCTACACCTTC. This translates into CASSILPESRKTYGYTF. J is TRBJ1-2 and V is TRBV7-6; D unclear. Germline CDR1 and CDR2: SGHVS and FNYEAQ. The CDR3 extends over 17 amino acids. Trimming stripped 5 bases from V and 4 bases from J, with 23 bases between.

This clonotype was recorded at least ten times. The chain links TRBV7-7 to TRBJ1-2, with D hard to call. This CDR3 contains 17 residues. Germline lookup yields CDR1 SSHAT and CDR2 FNYEAQ (reference sequence). V was clipped by 5 bases and J by 4 bases, with 23 bases between them. CDR3 region: CASSSLVKCRKTYGYTF. The CDR3, as DNA: TGTGCCAGCAGCAGTCTGGTTAAGTGCCGAAAGACCTATGGCTACACCTTC.

This clonotype has more than one count but fewer than ten. A much larger clonotype is one base distant, so this may be a read error. The chain recombines TRBV11-3 with TRBJ1-2; no clear D gene. Germline loops: CDR1 SGHNT, CDR2 YENEEA. The V end was cut by 0 bases, the J end by 4 bases, with 18 bases between. CDR3 length: 17 residues. In DNA, the CDR3 is TGTGCCAGCAGCTTAGATCCCGATCTCGGAAAGACCTATGGCTACACCTTC. It codes for CASSLDPDLGKTYGYTF. Drawing the rest from reference TRBV11-3 and TRBJ1-2, the complete variable domain is EAGVVQSPRYKIIEKKQPVAFWCNPISGHNTLYWYLQNLGQGPELLIRYENEEAVDDSQLPKDRFSAERLKGVDSTLKIQPAELGDSAVYLCASSLDPDLGKTYGYTFGSGTRLTVV.

This clonotype occurred many times. The rearrangement uses TRBV3-1 and TRBJ2-5; no firm D call. Germline V CDR1 and CDR2: LGHDT, YNNKEL (reference sequence). CDR3 size: 17 residues. V lost 4 bases and J 5 bases, leaving 23 bases between the germline ends. The CDR3 DNA sequence: TGTGCCAGCAGCCTCTCAGTTCCCATTTCTTTCTCTGAGACCCAGTACTTC. This codes for CASSLSVPISFSETQYF.

The chain joins TRBV7-2 to TRBJ1-1, with D possibly matching TRBD1 (6 bases). V lost 7 bases to trimming and J lost 5 bases, with 23 bases between them. Germline V gene lookup returns CDR1 SGHTA and CDR2 FQGNSA. The CDR3 has 16 residues. The CDR3 spells CASKRGGPGAATEAFF. The CDR3 DNA reads as TGTGCCAGCAAGAGGGGCGGGCCAGGGGCGGCTACTGAAGCTTTCTTT.

Remarks on this clonotype: This may stem from a read error, because a much larger clone lies one nucleotide away. The CDR3 nucleotides are TGTGCCAGCAGTGACGATGGGACTAGCCCTCTCTACAATGAGCAGTTCTTC. Translating gives CASSDDGTSPLYNEQFF. The chain couples TRBV25-1 to TRBJ2-1; 9 bases agree with TRBD2. The V and J ends lost 3 bases and 3 bases, in that order; junction bases with no gene match: 9. Germline V lookup: CDR1 MGHDK, CDR2 SYGVNS. The CDR3 sequence is 17 residues long.

In the case of this clonotype: A read error may be the cause here, since a much bigger clone is one base away. The gene calls are TRBV5-6 and TRBJ1-2; no reliable D call. Germline values: CDR1 SGHDT, CDR2 YYEEEE. The CDR3 has 16 amino acids. Trimming shortened V by 6 bases and J by 4 bases, and 22 bases separated the two germline ends. The CDR3 loop is CASKCDNSRKTYGYTF. In DNA, the CDR3 is TGTGCCAGCAAGTGCGACAATAGTCGAAAGACCTATGGCTACACCTTC.

This clonotype was counted many times. This sequence joins TRBV11-3 and TRBJ2-1; possibly TRBD2 for D (6 bases). The CDR3 length is 14 residues. V was clipped by 5 bases and J by 5 bases, with 13 bases between them. In germline, CDR1 is SGHNT, CDR2 YENEEA. CDR3 loop: CASSPGLTDNEQFF. CDR3 DNA sequence: TGTGCCAGCAGCCCAGGACTAACCGACAATGAGCAGTTCTTC.

On this clonotype itself: At one end the junction does not follow the germline gene, possibly because of a read error. The chain carries TRBV5-1 and TRBJ1-2, with D perhaps matching TRBD1 (6 bases). The CDR3 has 14 amino acids. Per the germline V gene, CDR1 is SGHRS and CDR2 is YFSETQ. The CDR3 DNA reads TGCGCCAACAGCTTCACTGACAGGACCTATGGCTACACCTTC. Protein: CANSFTDRTYGYTF.

This clonotype was seen once. A much larger clone lies one base from this, so it may be a read error. V and J are TRBV20-1 and TRBJ2-5, with D possibly TRBD1 on 6 matching bases. The CDR3 is made up of 15 amino acids. The germline V gene has CDR1 DFQATT and CDR2 SNEGSKA (reference sequence). The CDR3 nucleotides read TGCAGTGCTAGTTACAGGGATAAGGGTGGGGAGACCCGGTACTTC. Translated: CSASYRDKGGETRYF.

This clonotype was recorded at least ten times. The rearrangement links TRBV7-6 to TRBJ2-7, with 12 positions matching TRBD2. With 5 bases clipped from V and 0 bases from J, the junction kept 2 bases outside the gene matches. The CDR3 has 15 residues. Germline loops: CDR1 SGHVS, CDR2 FNYEAQ. This CDR3 is CASSRLAGVSYEQYF. CDR3 in DNA: TGTGCCAGCAGCAGACTAGCGGGAGTCTCCTACGAGCAGTACTTC. Combining the CDR3 with reference TRBV7-6 and TRBJ2-7 gives the whole variable domain GAGVSQSPRYKVTKRGQDVALRCDPISGHVSLYWYRQALGQGPEFLTYFNYEAQQDKSGLPNDRFSAERPEGSISTLTIQRTEQRDSAMYRCASSRLAGVSYEQYFGPGTRLTVT.

A word on this clonotype: A read error is possible here, since a much larger clone lies one base away. The V call is TRBV3-1, the J call TRBJ2-2, with D hard to call. Per germline, CDR1 LGHDT and CDR2 YNNKEL (reference sequence). The length of the CDR3 is 18 residues. CDR3 loop: CANSWGFPISGLTGELFF. CDR3 nucleotides: TGTGCCAACAGCTGGGGATTTCCCATTTCAGGCTTGACCGGGGAGCTGTTTTTT. Combining the CDR3 with reference TRBV3-1 and TRBJ2-2 gives the whole variable domain DTAVSQTPKYLVTQMGNDKSIKCEQNLGHDTMYWYKQDSKKFLKIMFSYNNKELIINETVPNRFSPKSPDKAHLNLHINSLELGDSAVYFCANSWGFPISGLTGELFFGEGSRLTVL.

This clonotype was counted many times. The gene calls are TRBV28 and TRBJ1-5; TRBD1 matches 7 bases. V shed 7 bases and J 6 bases; nucleotides not matched to a gene: 15. The CDR3 totals 16 residues. Germline V lookup: CDR1 MDHEN, CDR2 SYDVKM. The chain's CDR3 is CASTYHEQGGTQPQHF. DNA for the CDR3: TGTGCCAGCACCTACCACGAGCAGGGGGGGACTCAGCCCCAGCATTTT.

This clonotype was observed at least ten times. The V and J genes are TRBV8-2 and TRBJ1-2. TRBV8-2 is labeled a pseudogene. The CDR3 totals 16 residues. The CDR3 DNA sequence: TGTGGCAGTCCAATATTTGATAGCCGAAAGACCTATGGCTACACCTTC. Its translation: CGSPIFDSRKTYGYTF.

This clonotype was picked up a small number of times. This may be a read error: a much more frequent sequence differs by one nucleotide. The chain has TRBV3-1 and TRBJ2-2; D unclear. CDR1 is LGHDT and CDR2 is YNNKEL in the germline V gene (reference sequence). The germline V and J ends were trimmed by 5 bases and 5 bases, with 24 bases remaining between them. CDR3 length equals 18 residues. The CDR3: CASSTISPISGLTGELFF. CDR3 coding DNA: TGTGCCAGCAGCACAATATCTCCCATTTCAGGCTTGACCGGGGAGCTGTTTTTT.

Regarding this clonotype: This sequence may be a read error, since a much larger clone differs from it by one base. This CDR3 fails to terminate in the conserved phenylalanine or tryptophan, so it likely reflects a read error. The gene calls are TRBV14 and TRBJ1-1, with D possibly being TRBD1 (6 bases). CDR3 length equals 13 residues. Germline CDR1 SGHDN, CDR2 FVKESK. V was trimmed by 5 bases and J by 3 bases, leaving 10 bases between them. The CDR3 DNA is TGTGCCAGCAGCAGCCAGGGGTACACTGAAGCTTTCCTT. Residues: CASSSQGYTEAFL.

This clonotype was seen repeatedly, ten times or more. The chain has TRBV21-1 and TRBJ1-2. TRBV21-1 corresponds to a pseudogene. The CDR3 runs to 13 residues. CDR3 residues: CASSKLPKYGYTF. The CDR3 region has the DNA TGTGCCAGCAGCAAATTGCCAAAGTATGGCTACACCTTC.